This is a list of T cell receptor beta chains from one sample in a study of blood T cell repertoires in COVID-19. Some clones are missing from TCRdb's copy, which holds only in-frame ones; the method was immunoSEQ multiplex PCR. The sample has about 220,000 clones, over 75% seen once. The sequenced sample consisted of peripheral blood. These receptors came from a man aged 35 to 55 with active or convalescent COVID-19. CDR3s include the opening cysteine and the closing phenylalanine or tryptophan. The D gene is left open where the match is weak. Clone size appears in some rows only: once, few, many, or a class for an expanded clone.

abundance	j_gene	v_gene	d_gene	CDR3nt	CDR3aa
.	TRBJ1-1	TRBV5-8	.	TGTGCCAGCAGCTCCGGGGAGGGTCGCATGAACACTGAAGCTTTCTTT	CASSSGEGRMNTEAFF
.	TRBJ2-7	TRBV5-1	TRBD2	TGCGCCAGCAGCCGACGGGGGCAGCGGGAGACCGAGCAGTACTTC	CASSRRGQRETEQYF
.	TRBJ1-3	TRBV30	.	TGTGCCTGGAGTGACCCCGCAGGCGGAAACACCATATATTTT	CAWSDPAGGNTIYF
once	TRBJ2-2	TRBV6-6	.	TGTGCCAGCAAAAACGAGGGCCGGCTCGGGGAGCTGTTTTTT	CASKNEGRLGELFF
.	TRBJ2-2	TRBV2	.	TGTGCCAGCAACCAACAGGGGGGGACCGGGGAGCTGTTTTTT	CASNQQGGTGELFF
few	TRBJ1-1	TRBV28	.	TGTGCCAGCAGCTCACCCTTGACTGCGAACACTGAAGCTTTCTTT	CASSSPLTANTEAFF
once	TRBJ2-1	TRBV7-9	.	TGTGCCAGCAGCCCGACGGGGTATTACAATGAGCAGTTCTTC	CASSPTGYYNEQFF
.	TRBJ1-1	TRBV5-1	.	TGCGCCAGCAGCTTGGGGGCAGGGCCATACACTGAAGCTTTCTTT	CASSLGAGPYTEAFF
.	TRBJ2-7	TRBV18	TRBD2	TGTGCCAGCTCACCACTAGCGGGAGAGGACGAGCAGTACTTC	CASSPLAGEDEQYF
.	TRBJ1-5	TRBV2	TRBD1	TGTGCCAGCAGTACCCCGGGACAGGGGTATCAGCCCCAGCATTTT	CASSTPGQGYQPQHF
once	TRBJ1-5	TRBV18	.	TGTGCCAGCTCACCCAACTACAAGAGCAATCAGCCCCAGCATTTT	CASSPNYKSNQPQHF
.	TRBJ2-3	TRBV6-4	.	TGTGCCAGCAGTGACACACCCGAAGATACGCAGTATTTT	CASSDTPEDTQYF
.	TRBJ2-1	TRBV10-1	TRBD1	TGCGCCAGCAGTGTTGACAGGGGGAGTTTTTATGAGCAGTTCTTC	CASSVDRGSFYEQFF